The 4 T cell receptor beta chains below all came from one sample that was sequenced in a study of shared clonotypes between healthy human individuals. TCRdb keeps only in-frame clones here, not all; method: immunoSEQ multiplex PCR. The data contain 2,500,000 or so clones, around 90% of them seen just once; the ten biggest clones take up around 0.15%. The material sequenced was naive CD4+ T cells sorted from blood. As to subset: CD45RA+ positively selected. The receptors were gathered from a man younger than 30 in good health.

CDR3 protein: CASKVSGGPFNEQFF. The CDR3 DNA sequence: TGCGCCAGCAAAGTCTCGGGAGGGCCATTCAATGAGCAGTTCTTC. This chain connects TRBV5-1 to TRBJ2-1, with 8 bases lining up with TRBD2. Germline CDR1 and CDR2: SGHRS and YFSETQ. With 6 bases clipped from V and 6 bases from J, the junction kept 11 bases outside the gene matches. The CDR3 loop spans 15 amino acids.

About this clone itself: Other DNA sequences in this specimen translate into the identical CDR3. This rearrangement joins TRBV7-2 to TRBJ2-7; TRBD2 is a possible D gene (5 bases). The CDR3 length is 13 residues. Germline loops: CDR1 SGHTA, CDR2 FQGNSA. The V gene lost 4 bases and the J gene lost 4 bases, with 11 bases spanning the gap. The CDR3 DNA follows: TGTGCCAGCAGCTCCTCACCGGGGTACGAGCAGTACTTC. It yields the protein CASSSSPGYEQYF.

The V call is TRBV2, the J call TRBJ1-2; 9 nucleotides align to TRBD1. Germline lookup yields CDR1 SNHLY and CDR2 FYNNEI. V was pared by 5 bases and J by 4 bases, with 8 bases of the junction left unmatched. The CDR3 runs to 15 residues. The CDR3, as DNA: TGTGCCAGCAGTACACAGGGGGCCTTTGGCTATGGCTACACCTTC. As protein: CASSTQGAFGYGYTF.

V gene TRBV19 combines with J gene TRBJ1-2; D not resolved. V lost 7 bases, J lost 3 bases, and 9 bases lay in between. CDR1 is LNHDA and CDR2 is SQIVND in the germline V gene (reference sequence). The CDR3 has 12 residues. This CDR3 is CASIGGHYGYTF. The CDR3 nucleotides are TGTGCCAGTATCGGAGGTCACTATGGCTACACCTTC.